The rows below give T cell receptor beta chains drawn from one sample of a study of CD8 T cells in ankylosing spondylitis. TCRdb redid the calling of the 5' RACE reads with MiXCR, one entry per CDR3 protein. The table has under 120,000 distinct CDR3 sequences, around 24% seen once. The sequencing sample was made of synovial fluid, either unsorted or a sorted T cell fraction (not recorded which). The receptors derive from a male donor with ankylosing spondylitis. CDR3s include the opening cysteine and the closing phenylalanine or tryptophan. A D gene is named only where the DNA matches it firmly. Clone size is not always given. Where it is, it says once, few, many or a class for expanded clones.

j_gene,abundance,d_gene,v_gene,CDR3aa,CDR3nt
TRBJ2-5,many,TRBD2,TRBV7-9,CASSLSVAGGLGETQYF,TGTGCCAGCAGCTTATCGGTAGCGGGAGGACTTGGGGAGACCCAGTACTTC
TRBJ1-5,many,-,TRBV29-1,CSVGGTFGQPQHF,TGCAGCGTTGGGGGCACTTTCGGGCAGCCCCAGCATTTT
TRBJ2-1,-,TRBD2,TRBV5-1,CASSGGLAPDSNEQFF,TGCGCCAGCAGCGGTGGACTAGCCCCTGATAGCAATGAGCAGTTCTTC
TRBJ1-2,-,TRBD1,TRBV27,CASGRTGGDYGYTF,TGTGCCAGCGGTAGGACAGGGGGCGACTATGGCTACACCTTC
TRBJ2-1,many,-,TRBV2,CASSEEFRNPIVF,TGTGCCAGCAGTGAAGAATTTAGAAATCCTATCGTCTTC
TRBJ2-3,-,TRBD1,TRBV12-3/TRBV12-4,CASSYRTGDLLDTQYF,TGTGCCAGCAGTTATCGGACAGGGGATCTCTTGGATACGCAGTATTTT
TRBJ2-3,many,TRBD2,TRBV7-2,CASSLSLREVRADTQYF,TGTGCCAGCAGCTTGTCTTTGCGGGAGGTACGGGCAGATACGCAGTATTTT
TRBJ2-7,-,TRBD1,TRBV3-1,CASSQGRDRGLEQYF,TGTGCCAGCAGCCAAGGGCGAGACAGGGGGCTCGAGCAGTACTTC
TRBJ1-1,few,-,TRBV5-1,CASSSGTVTSEAFF,TGCGCCAGCAGCTCCGGGACGGTCACTTCTGAAGCTTTCTTT
TRBJ2-7,-,TRBD2,TRBV7-2,CASRGPGLAHEQYF,TGTGCCAGCAGAGGGCCGGGACTAGCGCACGAGCAGTACTTC
TRBJ2-5,-,-,TRBV4-1,CASSQGGTGRPQETQYF,TGCGCCAGCAGCCAAGGGGGTACAGGCCGACCACAAGAGACCCAGTACTTC
TRBJ2-3,-,TRBD1,TRBV6-5,CASSFFIVSGTGGGDTQYF,TGTGCCAGCAGTTTTTTTATTGTGTCCGGGACAGGCGGAGGAGATACGCAGTATTTT
TRBJ2-1,many,-,TRBV6-6,CASTKGIYEQFF,TGTGCCAGCACAAAAGGGATATATGAGCAGTTCTTC
TRBJ2-2,many,-,TRBV12-3/TRBV12-4,CASSRDPRSGELFF,TGTGCCAGCAGTCGGGACCCCAGGTCCGGGGAGCTGTTTTTT
TRBJ2-5,few,-,TRBV5-5,CASSLAWGTNQETQYF,TGTGCCAGCAGCTTGGCCTGGGGGACAAACCAAGAGACCCAGTACTTC
TRBJ2-2,many,-,TRBV20-1,CSARDHSGTGELFF,TGCAGTGCTAGAGATCATTCAGGGACCGGGGAGCTGTTTTTT
TRBJ2-3,many,TRBD2,TRBV25-1,CASSKSGSGVADTQYF,TGTGCCAGCAGTAAAAGCGGGAGCGGTGTGGCAGATACGCAGTATTTT
TRBJ1-2,-,-,TRBV10-3,CAIGEGSRHGYTF,TGTGCCATCGGTGAAGGGAGCCGGCATGGCTACACCTTC
TRBJ2-1,-,-,TRBV7-2,CASSFFLVSYNEQFF,TGTGCCAGCAGCTTCTTCCTAGTCTCCTACAATGAGCAGTTCTTC
TRBJ2-1,-,TRBD1,TRBV20-1,CSARDMDRGYNEQFF,TGCAGTGCTAGAGATATGGACAGGGGCTACAATGAGCAGTTCTTC
TRBJ2-1,-,TRBD1,TRBV29-1,CSISRDRGLSTSFYNEQFF,TGCAGCATATCACGGGACAGGGGGCTTTCGACCTCGTTTTACAATGAGCAGTTCTTC
TRBJ2-5,-,-,TRBV10-1,CASSESRGRGETQYF,TGCGCCAGCAGTGAGTCGAGGGGAAGGGGCGAGACCCAGTACTTC
TRBJ2-5,-,TRBD1,TRBV5-6,CASSSAKGQGLRQETQYF,TGTGCCAGCAGCTCGGCTAAGGGACAGGGGCTTCGGCAAGAGACCCAGTACTTC
TRBJ1-1,few,-,TRBV20-1,CSARPQGHTEAFF,TGCAGTGCTCGCCCACAGGGACACACTGAAGCTTTCTTT
TRBJ2-3,-,TRBD2,TRBV12-3/TRBV12-4,CASRTGGRDTQYF,TGTGCCAGCCGTACGGGAGGAAGAGATACGCAGTATTTT
TRBJ2-5,few,-,TRBV4-2,CASSRSRTQETQYF,TGTGCCAGCAGCAGGTCACGGACCCAAGAGACCCAGTACTTC
TRBJ2-5,few,TRBD2,TRBV24-1,CATSDSFPGGSIQETQYF,TGTGCCACCAGTGATTCCTTTCCCGGCGGGAGTATCCAAGAGACCCAGTACTTC
TRBJ2-2,few,TRBD1,TRBV2,CASSGVGGHTGELFF,TGTGCCAGCAGTGGGGTAGGGGGCCACACCGGGGAGCTGTTTTTT
TRBJ1-4,-,-,TRBV18,CASSPGTENEKLFF,TGTGCCAGCTCTCCCGGGACGGAGAATGAAAAACTGTTTTTT
TRBJ2-7,-,-,TRBV2,CASSEFQTGESYEQYF,TGTGCCAGCAGTGAATTTCAGACCGGGGAATCCTACGAGCAGTACTTC
TRBJ1-1,-,-,TRBV6-4,CASSITDRNTEAFF,TGTGCCAGCTCCATAACAGACAGAAACACTGAAGCTTTCTTT
TRBJ1-4,few,TRBD1,TRBV10-2,CASTLRRQGTGEKLFF,TGCGCCAGCACTTTACGACGACAGGGGACTGGTGAAAAACTGTTTTTT
TRBJ2-3,-,-,TRBV7-2,CASSLDIQLGTDTQYF,TGTGCCAGCAGCTTAGATATCCAGTTGGGGACAGATACGCAGTATTTT
TRBJ1-5,-,-,TRBV20-1,CSARVSPTKRPNQPQHF,TGCAGTGCTAGGGTATCGCCGACAAAGCGCCCGAATCAGCCCCAGCATTTT
TRBJ1-2,few,-,TRBV12-3/TRBV12-4,CASSPGGRYTF,TGTGCCAGCAGTCCGGGGGGGCGCTACACCTTC
TRBJ2-1,few,-,TRBV24-1,CATSDLASAGEQFF,TGTGCCACCAGTGATTTAGCTAGCGCCGGTGAGCAGTTCTTC
TRBJ1-5,-,-,TRBV2,CASVPSSNQPQHF,TGTGCCAGCGTTCCGAGTAGCAATCAGCCCCAGCATTTT
TRBJ2-1,-,TRBD2,TRBV7-6,CASSPRLAAYNEQFF,TGTGCCAGCAGCCCTCGACTAGCGGCCTACAATGAGCAGTTCTTC
TRBJ2-2,few,TRBD2,TRBV5-1,CASSLAVSGGYTGELFF,TGCGCCAGCAGCTTGGCGGTTAGCGGGGGATACACCGGGGAGCTGTTTTTT
TRBJ2-7,many,TRBD2,TRBV7-2,CASSSVAGSSYEQYF,TGTGCCAGCAGCAGCGTAGCGGGGAGCTCCTACGAGCAGTACTTC
TRBJ2-5,few,-,TRBV18,CASSPRGRELQETQYF,TGTGCCAGCTCACCACGGGGGCGCGAACTCCAAGAGACCCAGTACTTC
TRBJ2-2,-,-,TRBV5-1,CASSFDGRYTGELFF,TGCGCCAGCAGCTTTGATGGGAGATACACCGGGGAGCTGTTTTTT
TRBJ2-3,-,TRBD2,TRBV6-2/TRBV6-3,CASLAGGSTDTQYF,TGTGCCAGCTTAGCGGGAGGGAGCACAGATACGCAGTATTTT
TRBJ1-2,-,-,TRBV7-2,CASSPGRNGYTF,TGTGCCAGCAGCCCAGGACGCAATGGCTACACCTTC
TRBJ2-2,-,TRBD1,TRBV29-1,CSVAGTGGPQANTGELFF,TGCAGCGTTGCTGGGACAGGGGGTCCCCAGGCGAACACCGGGGAGCTGTTTTTT
TRBJ2-4,-,-,TRBV6-1,CATHPLGGGKNIQYF,TGTGCCACGCACCCCCTGGGAGGAGGGAAAAACATTCAGTACTTC
TRBJ1-5,medium-sized,-,TRBV2,CASRGGTSGSNQPQHF,TGTGCCAGCAGAGGAGGGACGTCAGGTAGCAATCAGCCCCAGCATTTT
TRBJ2-2,few,-,TRBV13,CASSLRRQLANTGELFF,TGTGCCAGCAGCTTACGTAGACAACTCGCGAACACCGGGGAGCTGTTTTTT
TRBJ1-5,-,-,TRBV24-1,CATWSGGPNQPQHF,TGTGCCACCTGGAGCGGGGGGCCAAATCAGCCCCAGCATTTT
TRBJ1-1,few,-,TRBV7-2,CASSFMGNTEAFF,TGTGCCAGCAGCTTCATGGGGAACACTGAAGCTTTCTTT
TRBJ2-3,-,-,TRBV6-1,CASTGLVGASTDTQYF,TGTGCCAGCACTGGGCTAGTAGGGGCTAGCACAGATACGCAGTATTTT
TRBJ2-3,-,-,TRBV10-1,CASSESAVSTDTQYF,TGCGCCAGCAGTGAGTCGGCAGTAAGCACAGATACGCAGTATTTT
TRBJ2-3,-,-,TRBV10-3,CAISGGSEGTDTQYF,TGTGCCATCAGTGGCGGTAGCGAAGGCACAGATACGCAGTATTTT
TRBJ1-4,few,-,TRBV7-9,CASSKGVMEEKLFF,TGTGCCAGCAGCAAGGGGGTAATGGAGGAAAAACTGTTTTTT
TRBJ2-4,once,-,TRBV3-1,CASSPNREVYIQYF,TGTGCCAGCAGCCCCAACAGGGAGGTGTACATTCAGTACTTC